Following are 16 T cell receptor beta chains from one sample sequenced in a study of radiotherapy plus CTLA-4 blockade in lung cancer. Profiling relied on immunoSEQ multiplex PCR, and the TCRdb table lists in-frame clones only, not all of them. The data contain fewer than 55,000 clones, approximately 71% of them singletons. Specimen: peripheral blood, collected from a patient treated with radiotherapy plus ipilimumab. Receptors were obtained from a human donor with non-small cell lung cancer whose response to radiotherapy plus ipilimumab could not be evaluated.

CDR3 in amino acids: CASSQDLEGAHSPLHF. The DNA for the CDR3 is TGCGCCAGCAGCCAAGATTTAGAGGGGGCCCATTCACCCCTCCACTTT. The chain joins TRBV4-3 to TRBJ1-6; TRBD1 matches 7 bases. Germline trimming cut 0 bases from V and 8 bases from J; bases unmatched to any gene: 7. Germline V lookup: CDR1 LGHNA, CDR2 YSLEER. CDR3 length equals 16 residues.

This sequence joins TRBV5-6 and TRBJ1-1; D gene uncertain. The V gene lost 4 bases and the J gene lost 4 bases, with 17 bases spanning the gap. Germline-derived CDR1 and CDR2 are SGHDT and YYEEEE. The CDR3 covers 15 residues. CDR3 loop: CASSLLAGGRTEAFF. The CDR3 nucleotides are TGTGCCAGCAGCCTCCTGGCAGGTGGTCGCACTGAAGCTTTCTTT.

V gene TRBV18 combines with J gene TRBJ1-4, with 9 bases matching TRBD1. Germline V gene lookup returns CDR1 KGHSH and CDR2 LQKENI. CDR3 length: 13 amino acids. The trim removed 8 bases at V and 4 bases at J, leaving 2 bases unmatched. The CDR3 DNA sequence: TGTGCCAGCCACAGGGGGCGTAATGAAAAACTGTTTTTT. It codes for CASHRGRNEKLFF. Drawing the rest from reference TRBV18 and TRBJ1-4, the complete variable domain is NAGVMQNPRHLVRRRGQEARLRCSPMKGHSHVYWYRQLPEEGLKFMVYLQKENIIDESGMPKERFSAEFPKEGPSILRIQQVVRGDSAAYFCASHRGRNEKLFFGSGTQLSVL.

This clone turned up a few times. This sequence joins TRBV4-3 and TRBJ2-2, with TRBD1 matching over 11 bases. The CDR3 has 15 residues. Germline V lookup: CDR1 LGHNA, CDR2 YSLEER. The trim removed 8 bases at V and 6 bases at J, leaving 8 bases unmatched. The CDR3 DNA sequence: TGCGCCAGCGGGTGGGGACAGGGGGGGGCCGGGGAGCTGTTTTTT. The encoded protein is CASGWGQGGAGELFF.

This clone was counted between two and nine times. The genes are TRBV5-1 and TRBJ2-5; 10 bases are a match to TRBD2. The last part of the DNA fits TRBJ2-7 better; the J call may be wrong. CDR1 SGHRS and CDR2 YFSETQ come from the germline V gene. CDR3 length equals 15 residues. CDR3 sequence reads: CASSLGLAGAYEQYF. The CDR3 bases are TGCGCCAGCAGCTTGGGTCTAGCGGGAGCCTACGAGCAGTACTTC.

The gene calls are TRBV6-5 and TRBJ1-5; 9 positions agree with TRBD1. The CDR3 totals 14 residues. Germline trimming cut 8 bases from V and 4 bases from J; bases unmatched to any gene: 6. Germline V CDR1 and CDR2: MNHEY, SVGAGI. The CDR3 sequence: CASGKTGGNQPQHF. CDR3 sequence (DNA): TGTGCCAGCGGGAAGACAGGGGGAAATCAGCCCCAGCATTTT.

The rearrangement joins TRBV7-9 to TRBJ2-7; 9 bases agree with TRBD1. CDR3 length: 15 amino acids. The trim removed 6 bases at V and 1 base at J, leaving 7 bases unmatched. The V gene's germline CDR1 is SEHNR and CDR2 FQNEAQ (reference sequence). This CDR3 reads CASSLQGAGSYEQYF. CDR3 nucleotides: TGTGCCAGCAGTTTACAGGGGGCGGGGTCCTACGAGCAGTACTTC.

Remarks on this clone: Other DNA sequences of this sample code for an identical CDR3. This chain links TRBV4-1 with TRBJ2-1; perhaps TRBD2 as D (7 bases). CDR1 and CDR2 from the germline V gene are MGHRA and YSYEKL. The CDR3 has 17 residues. The V and J ends lost 1 base and 1 base respectively, with 14 bases between them. CDR3 amino acids: CASSQVGGGISYNEQFF. In nucleotides, the CDR3 is TGCGCCAGCAGCCAAGTGGGGGGGGGCATATCCTACAATGAGCAGTTCTTC.

The chain combines TRBV5-4 with TRBJ2-3; unclear D gene. V dropped 0 bases and J dropped 1 base, with 9 bases sitting between them. This CDR3 comprises 15 residues. Looked up from germline, CDR1 is SGHNT and CDR2 is YYREEE (reference sequence). Here the CDR3 DNA reads TGTGCCAGCAGCTTGGGAGGAGCTGGCACAGATACGCAGTATTTT. The encoded protein is CASSLGGAGTDTQYF.

The chain's CDR3 is CYLAAGTEAFF. The DNA of the CDR3 is TGTTATCTGGCAGCGGGGACTGAAGCTTTCTTT. The chain joins TRBV30 to TRBJ1-1; no clear D gene. The CDR3 length is 11 residues. Germline lookup yields CDR1 GTSNPN and CDR2 SVGIG (reference sequence).

This chain connects TRBV7-2 to TRBJ1-5; D not certain. The CDR3 covers 15 residues. Germline CDR1 and CDR2: SGHTA and FQGNSA. Trimming took 1 base from V and 6 from J, leaving 13 bases between them. CDR3 sequence: CASSLVAASPQPQHF. Here the CDR3 DNA reads TGTGCCAGCAGCTTAGTAGCCGCCAGTCCTCAGCCCCAGCATTTT.

The V gene is TRBV9, the J gene TRBJ2-7; D is uncertain. V gave up 10 bases and J gave up 5 bases, with 22 bases separating them. Per the germline V gene, CDR1 is SGDLS and CDR2 is YYNGEE. The CDR3 runs 14 residues. CDR3 sequence: CAPLRPQLADEQYF. CDR3 nucleotides: TGTGCCCCCCTACGCCCCCAATTGGCGGACGAGCAGTACTTC.

The chain links TRBV6-6 to TRBJ1-5; D is undetermined. V was clipped by 8 bases and J by 9 bases, with 11 bases between them. The germline V gene encodes CDR1 MNHNY and CDR2 SVGAGI (reference sequence). The CDR3 has 11 amino acids. The CDR3 DNA reads TGTGCCAGCTCTGCGGGAGCGCCCCAGCATTTT. Translated, it gives CASSAGAPQHF.

V usage is TRBV5-6 and J usage is TRBJ2-7, with TRBD2 identical over 8 bases. The germline gives CDR1 SGHDT, CDR2 YYEEEE. This CDR3 has 17 amino acids. J was trimmed by 2 bases and V by 5 bases; bases with no gene match: 15. The CDR3 here is CASSLPRVGRGAYEQYF. In DNA form, the CDR3 reads TGTGCCAGCAGTCTCCCCCGGGTGGGGCGGGGGGCCTACGAGCAGTACTTC.

This chain uses TRBV6-5 with TRBJ1-2; 11 positions agree with TRBD1. V was pared by 2 bases and J by 4 bases, with 6 bases of the junction left unmatched. Germline CDR1 and CDR2: MNHEY and SVGAGI. CDR3 size: 16 residues. CDR3 in amino acids: CASSYIRTGGGYGYTF. The DNA for the CDR3 is TGTGCCAGCAGTTACATCAGGACAGGGGGCGGCTATGGCTACACCTTC.

The chain uses TRBV4-1 and TRBJ2-2; 7 bases fit TRBD2. CDR3 length: 15 residues. The V segment lost 0 bases and the J segment 8 bases; nucleotides outside the gene matches: 6. In germline, CDR1 is MGHRA, CDR2 YSYEKL. CDR3 sequence reads: CASSQEGGKGGELFF. The CDR3 bases are TGCGCCAGCAGCCAAGAGGGGGGGAAAGGTGGGGAGCTGTTTTTT.